This is a list of T cell receptor beta chains from one sample in a study of T cell responses to AZD1222 COVID-19 vaccine. Measured with immunoSEQ multiplex PCR; TCRdb has only the in-frame clones, and not every one. Here the sample spans about 85,000 clones, roughly 90% being singletons. Sequencing was performed on peripheral blood, taken on day 0 of AZD1222 vaccination. The source of these receptors is an adult in good health. Both conserved end residues are part of each CDR3. A D gene is named only where the DNA matches it firmly. Clone size is stated in some rows and not others, as once, few, many or a class when expanded.

d_gene	v_gene	j_gene	abundance	CDR3aa	CDR3nt
NA	TRBV5-1	TRBJ2-1	NA	CASSQGPGVMDNEQFF	TGCGCCAGCAGCCAAGGACCAGGGGTTATGGATAATGAGCAGTTCTTC
NA	TRBV6-4	TRBJ2-1	NA	CASSDSNSYSVEQFF	TGTGCCAGCAGTGACTCGAACAGTTACTCGGTTGAGCAGTTCTTC
TRBD2	TRBV20-1	TRBJ2-3	NA	CSASKPSGGRSTDTQYF	TGCAGTGCTAGTAAGCCTAGCGGGGGGCGTAGCACAGATACGCAGTATTTT
TRBD1	TRBV3-1/TRBV3-2	TRBJ2-7	NA	CASSQGDRGSYEQYF	TGTGCCAGCAGCCAAGGGGACAGGGGCTCCTACGAGCAGTACTTC
TRBD1	TRBV19	TRBJ1-1	NA	CASRQGVMNTEAFF	TGTGCCAGCCGACAGGGAGTCATGAACACTGAAGCTTTCTTT
NA	TRBV5-5	TRBJ1-1	NA	CASSITTGNTEAFF	TGTGCCAGCAGCATTACGACAGGGAACACTGAAGCTTTCTTT
NA	TRBV30	TRBJ2-2	few	CAWNKGLANTGELFF	TGTGCCTGGAATAAGGGCCTCGCGAACACCGGGGAGCTGTTTTTT
TRBD1	TRBV5-1	TRBJ2-7	few	CASSLAGQGLGEQYF	TGCGCCAGCAGCTTGGCGGGACAGGGGTTAGGCGAGCAGTACTTC
NA	TRBV6-5	TRBJ2-1	once	CASNRSAREQFF	TGTGCCAGCAACCGCTCGGCCCGTGAGCAGTTCTTC
TRBD1	TRBV28	TRBJ1-4	NA	CASSSGQSNEKLFF	TGTGCCAGCAGTTCGGGACAGTCTAATGAAAAACTGTTTTTT
TRBD2	TRBV9	TRBJ2-7	NA	CASSPPLSVAGGSYEQYF	TGTGCCAGCAGCCCCCCCCTTAGTGTGGCGGGAGGTTCCTACGAGCAGTACTTC
NA	TRBV5-4	TRBJ2-7	NA	CASSLFSGSLTYEQYF	TGTGCCAGCAGCTTGTTTAGTGGGTCCTTAACCTACGAGCAGTACTTC
NA	TRBV7-8	TRBJ1-4	NA	CASSSGTGFSEKLFF	TGTGCCAGCAGCTCCGGAACGGGTTTCAGTGAAAAACTGTTTTTT
NA	TRBV3-1/TRBV3-2	TRBJ1-2	NA	CASSQEQPHGYTF	TGTGCCAGCAGCCAAGAACAGCCCCATGGCTACACCTTC
TRBD1	TRBV7-9	TRBJ1-4	few	CASSLGDRATEKLFF	TGTGCCAGCAGCTTAGGAGACAGGGCTACCGAAAAACTGTTTTTT
NA	TRBV12-3/TRBV12-4	TRBJ2-7	NA	CASTRPGKYEQYF	TGTGCCAGCACGAGACCCGGGAAATACGAGCAGTACTTC
TRBD2	TRBV6-2/TRBV6-3	TRBJ2-5	NA	CASSTRDYPILETQYF	TGTGCCAGCAGTACTCGGGACTACCCGATTCTGGAGACCCAGTACTTC
TRBD1	TRBV28	TRBJ1-2	few	CASSTLRDRGDYGYTF	TGTGCCAGCAGTACCCTCCGGGACAGGGGAGACTATGGCTACACCTTC
TRBD2	TRBV9	TRBJ2-1	NA	CASSVVLTSGNNEQFF	TGTGCCAGCAGCGTAGTTCTTACTAGCGGAAACAATGAGCAGTTCTTC
NA	TRBV3-1/TRBV3-2	TRBJ1-5	few	CASSQGRQPYQPQHF	TGTGCCAGCAGCCAAGGCCGCCAACCCTATCAGCCCCAGCATTTT
TRBD1	TRBV5-6	TRBJ2-7	NA	CASSNRGPYEQYF	TGTGCCAGCAGCAACAGGGGTCCCTACGAGCAGTACTTC
NA	TRBV28	TRBJ1-2	NA	CATKTDGYTF	TGTGCCACAAAGACAGATGGCTACACCTTC
TRBD2	TRBV5-6	TRBJ2-7	NA	CASSLGRLGTSGYEQYF	TGTGCCAGCAGCTTGGGTAGGTTAGGGACTAGCGGTTACGAGCAGTACTTC
NA	TRBV5-1	TRBJ1-4	NA	CASSLVSGATNEKLFF	TGCGCCAGCAGCTTGGTTTCTGGGGCAACTAATGAAAAACTGTTTTTT
NA	TRBV2	TRBJ1-5	NA	CASSPTSTRDQPQHF	TGTGCCAGCAGCCCAACCTCGACCCGTGATCAGCCCCAGCATTTT
TRBD1	TRBV6-2/TRBV6-3	TRBJ1-2	NA	CASSYRGQGGYTF	TGTGCCAGCAGTTACCGTGGACAGGGTGGCTACACCTTC
NA	TRBV5-3	TRBJ2-4	NA	CARSPADSPPYF	TGTGCCAGAAGCCCTGCGGACAGCCCCCCGTACTTC
TRBD1	TRBV19	TRBJ2-2	NA	CASSAGTASGELFF	TGTGCCAGTAGCGCCGGGACAGCCTCCGGGGAGCTGTTTTTT
TRBD1	TRBV7-9	TRBJ1-5	NA	CASSPQTGRPNQPQHF	TGTGCCAGCAGCCCGCAGACAGGGAGGCCCAATCAGCCCCAGCATTTT
TRBD1	TRBV24-1	TRBJ1-5	NA	CATRGQSNQPQHF	TGTGCCACCAGGGGACAGAGTAATCAGCCCCAGCATTTT
TRBD1	TRBV11-1	TRBJ2-3	NA	CASKTGATDTQYF	TGTGCCAGTAAGACAGGGGCCACAGATACGCAGTATTTT
NA	TRBV5-4	TRBJ1-1	NA	CASTQNTGGGAFF	TGTGCCAGCACGCAGAACACTGGGGGGGGCGCTTTCTTT
NA	TRBV18	TRBJ2-7	few	CASSPDAYEQYF	TGTGCCAGCTCACCCGACGCCTACGAGCAGTACTTC
NA	TRBV27	TRBJ2-7	NA	CASSFYANGAYEQYF	TGTGCCAGCAGTTTCTACGCAAACGGAGCCTACGAGCAGTACTTC
NA	TRBV6-5	TRBJ1-5	NA	CASSSSGPLSNQPQHF	TGTGCCAGCAGTTCCTCGGGACCACTAAGCAATCAGCCCCAGCATTTT
NA	TRBV2	TRBJ1-3	NA	CASSESRWSTIYF	TGTGCCAGCAGTGAAAGCCGGTGGAGCACCATATATTTT
NA	TRBV2	TRBJ1-5	NA	CASSGNPGFVQPQHF	TGTGCCAGCAGTGGTAACCCAGGGTTTGTTCAGCCCCAGCATTTT
TRBD1	TRBV6-5	TRBJ1-1	NA	CASSYRDRGPREAFF	TGTGCCAGCAGTTATCGGGACAGGGGACCCCGCGAAGCTTTCTTT
TRBD2	TRBV5-1	TRBJ2-1	NA	CASSYTPRTRSGVDEQFF	TGCGCCAGCAGCTACACACCCCGGACTAGGTCGGGAGTAGATGAGCAGTTCTTC
TRBD1	TRBV28	TRBJ1-6	few	CASSPPTGLRNSPLHF	TGTGCCAGCAGTCCTCCGACAGGGTTGAGGAATTCACCCCTCCACTTT
NA	TRBV5-8	TRBJ1-3	NA	CASVLGVGNTIYF	TGTGCCAGCGTATTAGGGGTTGGAAACACCATATATTTT
NA	TRBV5-4	TRBJ1-1	once	CASSLQQGMQTEAFF	TGTGCCAGCAGCCTGCAGCAGGGCATGCAGACTGAAGCTTTCTTT
NA	TRBV19	TRBJ1-6	NA	CASSMEYQSFNSPLHF	TGTGCCAGTAGTATGGAGTATCAGAGCTTTAATTCACCCCTCCACTTT
TRBD2	TRBV6-2/TRBV6-3	TRBJ2-3	NA	CASSYFLAGGTDTQYF	TGTGCCAGCAGTTATTTTCTAGCGGGAGGGACAGATACGCAGTATTTT
NA	TRBV5-1	TRBJ2-1	NA	CASSPGLGAYNEQFF	TGCGCCAGCAGCCCTGGACTGGGAGCCTACAATGAGCAGTTCTTC
NA	TRBV18	TRBJ2-3	NA	CASSPRAGNTDTQYF	TGTGCCAGCTCACCACGCGCGGGAAACACAGATACGCAGTATTTT
NA	TRBV28	TRBJ2-7	NA	CATRGGPSYEQYF	TGTGCCACCCGAGGGGGGCCCTCCTACGAGCAGTACTTC
NA	TRBV13	TRBJ2-2	NA	CASSVRQAITGELFF	TGTGCCAGCAGCGTAAGACAGGCTATAACCGGGGAGCTGTTTTTT
NA	TRBV6-5	TRBJ1-1	NA	CASALMDSNTEAFF	TGTGCCAGTGCGTTGATGGATTCAAACACTGAAGCTTTCTTT
NA	TRBV10-3	TRBJ2-7	NA	CAIKDLEGKEQYF	TGTGCCATCAAGGACCTGGAGGGGAAGGAGCAGTACTTC
TRBD1	TRBV28	TRBJ1-6	NA	CASMVQTGGDSPLHF	TGTGCCAGCATGGTGCAGACAGGGGGGGATTCACCCCTCCACTTT
NA	TRBV3-1/TRBV3-2	TRBJ2-5	NA	CASSWRGEETQYF	TGTGCCAGCAGCTGGAGAGGGGAAGAGACCCAGTACTTC